The 14 T cell receptor beta chains reported below all come from one sample, sequenced in a study of siplizumab effects on memory and regulatory T cells (dated by TCRdb to between 2018 and 2021). Libraries came from the immunoSEQ multiplex PCR assay. TCRdb provides this immuneACCESS table in a form limited to in-frame rearrangements. Some clones are lacking; in checked studies, under half of them reflect an unresolved V gene, and why the rest are absent is not known. This sample has approximately 94,000 clones in its table, and about 94% of those were observed once. The ten largest clones represent over 1% of the sample. The sample comprised non-Treg CD4+ T cells sorted from blood. The cell subset or site label of this sample denotes: FACS-sorted unstimulated CD4+ non-regulatory T cells. Receptors were obtained from a human donor in good health.

This sequence joins TRBV7-8 and TRBJ2-1; 7 positions agree with TRBD2. This CDR3 is 16 amino acids long. The V gene's germline CDR1 is SGHVS and CDR2 FQNEAQ. The junction had 5 bases not matched to a gene; V was cut back by 2 bases and J by 1 base. CDR3 residues: CASSLSLAASYNEQFF. CDR3 nucleotide sequence: TGTGCCAGCAGCTTATCCCTAGCGGCTTCCTACAATGAGCAGTTCTTC.

V usage is TRBV6-5 and J usage is TRBJ2-1, with D maybe TRBD2 (5 bases). The V gene lost 6 bases and the J gene lost 5 bases, with 14 bases spanning the gap. Per germline, CDR1 MNHEY and CDR2 SVGAGI. The CDR3 is 14 residues long. The CDR3 here is CASSRSGLNNEQFF. In nucleotides, the CDR3 is TGTGCCAGCAGCCGGAGCGGACTGAACAATGAGCAGTTCTTC.

The chain combines TRBV5-5 with TRBJ1-4; D gene unclear. The CDR3 totals 16 residues. Between the trimmed V and J ends, which lost 4 bases and 7 bases, there was a span of 20 bases. Germline values: CDR1 SGHKS, CDR2 YYEKEE (reference sequence). The CDR3 bases are TGTGCCAGCAGCCCCAACCTGGACGGGGAAATTGAAAAACTGTTTTTT. Translated: CASSPNLDGEIEKLFF.

V gene TRBV10-3 combines with J gene TRBJ1-6, with D maybe TRBD1 (5 bases). Germline V lookup: CDR1 ENHRY, CDR2 SYGVKD. Trimming took off 3 bases at V and 10 bases at J, with 16 bases between the two ends. CDR3 length equals 15 residues. CDR3 residues: CAISDGTPKGSPLHF. The DNA of the CDR3 is TGTGCCATCAGTGACGGGACCCCAAAGGGCTCACCCCTCCACTTT.

This chain joins TRBV15 and TRBJ2-7, with TRBD1 as a possible D gene (6 bases). The CDR3 length is 14 residues. Germline assignment: CDR1 LNHNV and CDR2 YYDKDF (reference sequence). Between the trimmed V and J ends, which lost 4 bases and 2 bases, there was a span of 12 bases. In DNA, the CDR3 is TGTGCCACCAGCACCCCCACAGGGCCCTACGAGCAGTACTTC. Translating gives CATSTPTGPYEQYF. The complete variable domain, with remaining parts taken from reference TRBV15 and TRBJ2-7, reads DAMVIQNPRYQVTQFGKPVTLSCSQTLNHNVMYWYQQKSSQAPKLLFHYYDKDFNNEADTPDNFQSRRPNTSFCFLDIRSPGLGDTAMYLCATSTPTGPYEQYFGPGTRLTVT.

This rearrangement joins TRBV2 to TRBJ1-2; 9 bases align to TRBD1. V lost 6 bases and J lost 8; bases outside the gene matches: 4. CDR1 SNHLY and CDR2 FYNNEI come from the germline V gene. The CDR3 covers 12 residues. The CDR3 DNA sequence: TGTGCCAGCAGGGAACAGGGGGCGGGCTACACCTTC. Protein sequence: CASREQGAGYTF. Full variable domain (missing parts from reference TRBV2 and TRBJ1-2): EPEVTQTPSHQVTQMGQEVILRCVPISNHLYFYWYRQILGQKVEFLVSFYNNEISEKSEIFDDQFSVERPDGSNFTLKIRSTKLEDSAMYFCASREQGAGYTFGSGTRLTVV.

The chain links TRBV7-8 to TRBJ2-7; no clear D gene. This CDR3 has 12 residues. Germline lookup yields CDR1 SGHVS and CDR2 FQNEAQ. Trimming took 5 bases from V and 6 from J, leaving 11 bases between them. The CDR3 here is CASSRRTIEQYF. In DNA, the CDR3 is TGTGCCAGCAGCAGAAGGACGATCGAGCAGTACTTC. Drawing the rest from reference TRBV7-8 and TRBJ2-7, the complete variable domain is GAGVSQSPRYKVAKRGQDVALRCDPISGHVSLFWYQQALGQGPEFLTYFQNEAQLDKSGLPSDRFFAERPEGSVSTLKIQRTQQEDSAVYLCASSRRTIEQYFGPGTRLTVT.

The rearrangement joins TRBV19 to TRBJ2-5; 9 bases agree with TRBD2. V shed 5 bases and J 4 bases; nucleotides not matched to a gene: 8. This CDR3 is built from 15 residues. The V gene's germline CDR1 is LNHDA and CDR2 SQIVND (reference sequence). CDR3 sequence reads: CASSGGSGRSETQYF. The DNA for the CDR3 is TGTGCCAGTAGTGGGGGTAGCGGGAGATCAGAGACCCAGTACTTC.

The J gene is TRBJ2-4, the V gene TRBV19; 10 bases are a match to TRBD1. CDR1 is LNHDA, CDR2 SQIVND, per germline (reference sequence). J lost 4 bases, V lost 4 bases, and 7 bases had no gene match. The length of the CDR3 is 16 residues. In DNA form, the CDR3 reads TGTGCCAGTAGTAAGGGGACAGGGGCTTGGAAAAACATTCAGTACTTC. Translation gives CASSKGTGAWKNIQYF. Based on the CDR3 plus reference TRBV19 and TRBJ2-4, the full variable domain is DGGITQSPKYLFRKEGQNVTLSCEQNLNHDAMYWYRQDPGQGLRLIYYSQIVNDFQKGDIAEGYSVSREKKESFPLTVTSAQKNPTAFYLCASSKGTGAWKNIQYFGAGTRLSVL.

This rearrangement joins TRBV7-2 to TRBJ2-3; no clear D. Germline values: CDR1 SGHTA, CDR2 FQGNSA. The CDR3 spans 13 residues. Trimming stripped 3 bases from V and 5 bases from J, with 9 bases between. Here the CDR3 reads CASSFLPGDTQYF. CDR3 sequence (DNA): TGTGCCAGCAGCTTTTTACCGGGAGATACGCAGTATTTT.

As DNA, the CDR3 is TGCAGCTTTCGGGACAGGGGAACTAGACTAGCGGGAAAGCAGTTCTTC. This translates into CSFRDRGTRLAGKQFF. The chain has TRBV29-1 and TRBJ2-1; perhaps TRBD2 as D (11 bases). Germline V CDR1 and CDR2: SQVTM, ANQGSEA. V was clipped by 8 bases and J by 11 bases, with 31 bases between them. CDR3 length equals 16 residues.

The chain couples TRBV27 to TRBJ2-1, with TRBD2 identical over 13 bases. This CDR3 is 18 amino acids long. With 3 bases clipped from V and 2 bases from J, the junction kept 7 bases outside the gene matches. Germline loops: CDR1 MNHEY, CDR2 SMNVEV (reference sequence). The CDR3 DNA is TGTGCCAGCAGTTTCGGACTAGCGGGAGAGTTAACCTACAATGAGCAGTTCTTC. Protein product: CASSFGLAGELTYNEQFF.

The chain has TRBV14 and TRBJ2-3, with D possibly being TRBD1 (5 bases). Germline V gives CDR1 SGHDN, CDR2 FVKESK. The CDR3 contains 14 residues. Trimming stripped 4 bases from V and 7 bases from J, with 15 bases between. The CDR3 DNA is TGTGCCAGCAGCCCACTTTTATGGACAAATACGCAGTATTTT. Amino acid sequence: CASSPLLWTNTQYF.

This rearrangement joins TRBV5-1 to TRBJ2-7; 7 bases match TRBD1. Germline trimming cut 4 bases from V and 2 bases from J; bases unmatched to any gene: 3. Looked up from germline, CDR1 is SGHRS and CDR2 is YFSETQ. The CDR3 is 13 residues long. The DNA for the CDR3 is TGCGCCAGCAGCGTCGGGACAGCCTACGAGCAGTACTTC. Translated, it gives CASSVGTAYEQYF.